These 5 T cell receptor beta chains were sequenced from one sample in a study of control samples from healthy donors and cancer patients. Measured with immunoSEQ multiplex PCR; TCRdb has only the in-frame clones, and not every one. Found here are 150,000 to 160,000 clones, 85% to 95% of them singletons; the top ten hold 5% to 6.5%. What was sequenced was blood. The source is a man between 35 and 55 years old in good health.

The chain carries TRBV18 and TRBJ1-1; TRBD1 is a possible D gene (5 bases). Looked up from germline, CDR1 is KGHSH and CDR2 is LQKENI. There are 14 residues in the CDR3. V gave up 6 bases and J gave up 1 base, with 12 bases separating them. CDR3 coding DNA: TGTGCCAGCTCCCGCGACAGTAAGAACACTGAAGCTTTCTTT. Its protein is CASSRDSKNTEAFF.

This chain uses TRBV7-2 with TRBJ2-3, with D perhaps matching TRBD1 (6 bases). CDR1 is SGHTA and CDR2 is FQGNSA in the germline V gene. The V and J ends lost 6 bases and 0 bases respectively, with 13 bases between them. The CDR3 contains 15 residues. CDR3 coding DNA: TGTGCCAGCAGTGGACAGACCTCTAGCACAGATACGCAGTATTTT. Translation gives CASSGQTSSTDTQYF.

The V call is TRBV2, the J call TRBJ1-4, with TRBD1 matching over 10 bases. V dropped 10 bases and J dropped 7; count of bases not matched to a gene: 6. CDR3 length: 13 amino acids. Germline CDR1 is SNHLY and CDR2 is FYNNEI. The CDR3, as DNA: TGTGCCACGACAGGGGGCGCCGCTGAAAAACTGTTTTTT. Protein product: CATTGGAAEKLFF. Complete variable domain (other parts from reference TRBV2 and TRBJ1-4): EPEVTQTPSHQVTQMGQEVILRCVPISNHLYFYWYRQILGQKVEFLVSFYNNEISEKSEIFDDQFSVERPDGSNFTLKIRSTKLEDSAMYFCATTGGAAEKLFFGSGTQLSVL.

The chain joins TRBV23-1 to TRBJ1-2; no firm D call. TRBV23-1 is an open reading frame whose function is uncertain. The CDR3 runs 15 residues. V shed 2 bases and J shed 4 bases, with 14 bases lying between them. Written as DNA, the CDR3 is TGCGCCAGCAGTCAAAAGGTCGCTAAGGGCTATGGCTACACCTTC. This codes for CASSQKVAKGYGYTF.

The chain uses TRBV28 and TRBJ2-5; a weak D match, TRBD2 (6 bases). From germline, CDR1 is MDHEN and CDR2 SYDVKM. V lost 1 base and J lost 1, with 10 bases in between. This CDR3 comprises 15 residues. DNA for the CDR3: TGTGCCAGCAGTTTATCCCCGCGGGGCCAAGAGACCCAGTACTTC. Translating it yields CASSLSPRGQETQYF.